This TCR beta chain was sequenced for a study of human T cells and chemical hapten exposure. For the study at large: Sensitization involved placing 2% DPC onto a roughly 2 cm by roughly 2 cm region of upper inner arm skin.

Time point meaning: patch test 1, 2 weeks after DPC sensitization. The treatment denotes: therapeutic diphenylcyclopropenone sensitization with weekly scalp DPC. Unique molecular identifiers were attached to individual cDNA molecules during library preparation. TCRdb reanalysed the RACE reads using MiXCR and keeps one entry per CDR3 protein. The repertoire has under 450,000 distinct CDR3 sequences, roughly 5% of them found once; the top ten carry 2% to 2.5%. Overall study findings and caveats: Sensitization with DPC brought no change to TCRs above 1 in 1000 in frequency.

This clonotype has a handful of counts. What it binds is unknown. V was clipped by 5 bases and J by 10 bases; unmatched bases: 4. The CDR3 is made up of 12 amino acids. The specimen comprised whole blood, sampled in connection with sensitization to the hapten diphenylcyclopropenone (DPC). This TCR was recovered from a woman aged 45-60 years with alopecia areata. Some clones in this sample may be carry-over from other donors' samples. This chain connects TRBV12-3 or TRBV12-4 to TRBJ1-1, with 10 positions matching TRBD1. For the CDR3, the DNA is TGTGCCAGCAGTCCCGGGACAGGGGCAGCTTTCTTT. Residues: CASSPGTGAAFF.